The T cell receptor (beta chain) described here comes from a study of control samples from healthy donors and cancer patients. This clone was seen only once. Produced via immunoSEQ multiplex PCR; TCRdb's table is partial and in-frame only. This sample has 100,000 or so clones, with roughly 92% found just once. Germline lookup yields CDR1 SNHLY and CDR2 FYNNEI. The ends were cut back, 7 bases at V and 18 bases at J, with 16 bases in the middle. CDR3 length: 11 amino acids. The source material was blood. The TCR was taken from a woman aged 25 to 39 in good health. The rearrangement joins TRBV2 to TRBJ1-6; D remains ambiguous. As DNA, the CDR3 is TGTGCCAGCAAGGTACTCGAACAATCCCACTTT. This sequence encodes CASKVLEQSHF.